This record concerns one T cell receptor beta chain sequence. Its antigen is unknown. The CDR3 loop spans 15 amino acids. V shed 2 bases and J shed 1 base, with 12 bases lying between them. Germline assignment: CDR1 SGHNT and CDR2 YYREEE (reference sequence). Second-dose schedules of about 4 or about 12 weeks were combined. The sample comes from a study of T cell responses to AZD1222 COVID-19 vaccine. General study findings and limits: Clonal diversity may have been underestimated, and the donors were mostly white British, with more females than males. Per reports, nearly half of all spike-specific TCRs target regions that are unmutated in variants.

Profiled with immunoSEQ multiplex PCR; TCRdb holds only in-frame clones, not every one. The top ten hold roughly 2.7% of the sample, which has 90,000 to 130,000 clones, more than 90% seen once. The source material was peripheral blood, sampled 28 days after the second AZD1222 dose. This rearrangement joins TRBV5-4 to TRBJ1-1; maybe TRBD1 (6 bases). The sequence was obtained from an adult who received the AZD1222 COVID-19 vaccine. As DNA, the CDR3 is TGTGCCAGCAGCTTACCCTCGACAGGGAACACTGAAGCTTTCTTT. Translating gives CASSLPSTGNTEAFF.